The sequence of this T cell receptor (beta chain) was determined in a study of blood T cell repertoires in COVID-19. Across the whole study: Sample material is recorded as cDNA or gDNA derived from T cells, B-cell-depleted T cells, or PBMCs.

V shed 1 base and J 1 base; nucleotides not matched to a gene: 3. The germline V gene encodes CDR1 GTSNPN and CDR2 SVGIG (reference sequence). CDR3 length: 14 amino acids. This table comes from immunoSEQ multiplex PCR, and its TCRdb copy is limited to in-frame clones, with some not included. The profile shows 150,000 to 200,000 clones, about 90% of them singletons. Sequencing was done on a sample of PBMCs or T cells enriched from blood (not recorded which). This clonotype was sampled from a human donor with acute COVID-19. The donor label of this sample is uncertain. The chain employs TRBV30 and TRBJ2-5, with TRBD2 matching over 7 bases. Here the CDR3 reads CAWSGGGTQETQYF. The CDR3 DNA sequence: TGTGCCTGGAGTGGGGGGGGAACCCAAGAGACCCAGTACTTC.